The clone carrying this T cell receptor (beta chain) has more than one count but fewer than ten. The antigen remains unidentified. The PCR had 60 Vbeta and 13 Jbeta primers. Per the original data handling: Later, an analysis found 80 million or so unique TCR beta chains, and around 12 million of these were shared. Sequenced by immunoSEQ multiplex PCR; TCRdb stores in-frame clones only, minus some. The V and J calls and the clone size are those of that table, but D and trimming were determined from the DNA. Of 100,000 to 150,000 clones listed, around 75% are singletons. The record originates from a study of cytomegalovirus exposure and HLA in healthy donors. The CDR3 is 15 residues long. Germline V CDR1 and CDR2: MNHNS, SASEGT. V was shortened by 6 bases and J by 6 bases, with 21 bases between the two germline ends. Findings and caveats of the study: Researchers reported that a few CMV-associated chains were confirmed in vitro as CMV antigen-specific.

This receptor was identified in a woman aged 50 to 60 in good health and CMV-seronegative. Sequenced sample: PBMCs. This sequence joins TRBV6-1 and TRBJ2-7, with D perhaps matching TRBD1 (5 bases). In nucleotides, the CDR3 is TGTGCCAGCAGAGAACCTGGGGCAGGACGTGGCGAGCAGTACTTC. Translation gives CASREPGAGRGEQYF.